This TCR beta chain was sequenced during a study of T-cell reconstitution after alpha-beta-depleted transplantation in children (dated by TCRdb to the mid-2010s). Notes on the research overall: Using TCR repertoire profiling, the study followed T-cell immune reconstitution in a quantitative way in children after TCRalphabeta/CD19-depleted allogeneic hematopoietic cell transplantation.

The library was made by PCR. Sequencing relied on an Illumina HiSeq 2500. To normalize quantification of the TCRbeta repertoire, the TCR libraries were built with molecular barcoding that relied on unique molecular identifiers. TCRdb's own reprocessing of the public reads used fastp at Q25 and MiXCR and kept productive beta chains. Rows merge per CDR3 protein into single entries with the most common DNA and genes. The sample contains about 540,000 distinct CDR3 sequences, about 17% of them found a single time. The ten largest clones take up 3% to 4% of the sample. A note on this clonotype: Its antigen is still unknown. Base quality data are lacking; no much larger clone is found one base away.

The CDR3 sequence holds 15 residues, the cysteine and phenylalanine included. Only the CDR3 region is kept as DNA, spanning 45 bases read in frame from base 1. A distance of 9 bases separates the germline ends of V and J, which lose 0 bases and 2 bases respectively. According to the germline V gene, CDR1 reads MRHNA and CDR2 reads SNTAGT. The material was PBMCs from the stem cell graft donor, obtained from the stem cell graft. This sequence originates from a human donor who donated a stem cell graft to a child with acute lymphoblastic leukemia. The chain employs TRBV6-4 and TRBJ2-3, with the D gene uncertain. Here is the DNA: TGTGCCAGCAGTGACTCTGCTGGAGTCACAGATACGCAGTATTTT. This yields the protein CASSDSAGVTDTQYF.